A single TCR beta chain is shown here with its context. The length of the CDR3 is 15 residues. CDR1 is SGHAT and CDR2 is FQNNGV in the germline V gene. Losses at the gene ends were 2 bases for V and 0 bases for J; bases not matched to a gene: 1. This entry comes from a study of PD-L1 blockade in urothelial cancer. The overall study: Males with urothelial cancer arising in the bladder constituted about 85% of the roughly 29 patients.

The time point denotes: peripheral blood 6 weeks after treatment start. Pretreatment sampling and on-treatment sampling together yielded between 1 and 8 samples for each patient. The investigators introduced synthetic TCR analog templates into each PCR as spikes. Clones were sequenced by immunoSEQ multiplex PCR, and TCRdb holds only the in-frame ones, with some missing. The profile covers around 46,000 clones, with around 89% appearing a single time and less than 2.5% taken by the ten largest. J is TRBJ2-3 and V is TRBV11-2; 8 positions match TRBD2. Specimen: PBMCs, collected around atezolizumab (anti-PD-L1) treatment. The origin of this receptor is a man aged 55 to 70 with urothelial cancer. The CDR3 is CASSLSGGSTDTQYF. The CDR3 DNA sequence: TGTGCCAGCAGCTTAAGCGGGGGTAGCACAGATACGCAGTATTTT.